Sequencing of this T cell receptor (beta chain) was carried out in a study of CD8 T cells in Susac syndrome. Background on the study: Patients with Susac syndrome were, at the time of blood collection, therapy-naive, maintained on corticosteroids, or maintained on intravenous immunoglobulin alone.

The patients with Susac syndrome satisfied recently defined diagnostic criteria for either definite or probable disease. Germline-derived CDR1 and CDR2 are SGHTA and FQGNSA. The J segment lost 7 bases and the V segment lost 8 bases, leaving 7 bases of the junction unmatched. The CDR3 is 14 amino acids. Reverse transcription of about 0.5 to 1 ug RNA was carried out with random hexamers. An immunoSEQ multiplex PCR generated amplified TCR beta CDR3 products spanning 54 Vbeta and 13 Jbeta. One entry per CDR3 protein results from TCRdb running MiXCR on the immunoSEQ multiplex PCR reads. The sample includes about 180,000 distinct CDR3 sequences, around 94% of them seen just once.

The chain uses TRBV7-2 and TRBJ1-6; 8 bases map to TRBD1. Source material: CD4+ T cells from PBMCs. The source is a human donor with Susac syndrome. The CDR3 DNA reads TGTGCCAGCCGCCGACAGGGGCTAAATTCACCCCTCCACTTT. Its protein is CASRRQGLNSPLHF. The whole variable domain, remainder taken from reference TRBV7-2 and TRBJ1-6, is GAGVSQSPSNKVTEKGKDVELRCDPISGHTALYWYRQSLGQGLEFLIYFQGNSAPDKSGLPSDRFSAERTGGSVSTLTIQRTQQEDSAVYLCASRRQGLNSPLHFGNGTRLTVT.